This TCR beta chain was captured by sequencing in a study of CD8 T cells in Susac syndrome. Study conclusions and caveats: Susac-specific public clones were found in total CD8+ and CD8+ TEMRA repertoires, numbering fewer than 20 and five, respectively.

CDR3 length: 16 amino acids. Losses at the gene ends were 0 bases for V and 1 base for J; bases not matched to a gene: 6. CDR1 is SGDLS, CDR2 YYNGEE, per germline. A remark on this clonotype: As yet, its antigen is unknown.

Sequencing targeted TCR beta in blood CD8+ and CD4+ T cells. When the RNA was reverse transcribed, random hexamers were used with an input of roughly 0.45 to 1 ug. One entry per CDR3 protein, called by TCRdb with MiXCR from the immunoSEQ multiplex PCR reads. The sample comprises 95,000 to 150,000 distinct CDR3 sequences, 85% to 95% of which are singletons, and 0.25% to 0.3% rests with the top ten. The chain carries TRBV9 and TRBJ2-7; 8 nucleotides align to TRBD2. The sequencing input was CD8+ T cells from PBMCs. The clonotype was recovered from a human donor with Susac syndrome. The CDR3 reads CASSVGAGGGSYEQYF. CDR3 DNA: TGTGCCAGCAGCGTAGGGGCTGGCGGGGGGTCCTACGAGCAGTACTTC.